This T cell receptor beta chain is drawn from a study of blood T cell repertoires in COVID-19. The method was immunoSEQ multiplex PCR; TCRdb's version includes in-frame clones alone and lacks a portion of them. This table has about 360,000 clones, about 86% appearing once. CDR1 is MGHDK, CDR2 SYGVNS, per germline. Trimming removed 1 base from V and 3 bases from J, with 10 bases in between. There are 14 residues in the CDR3. The chain combines TRBV25-1 with TRBJ2-7; tentatively, D is TRBD1 (6 bases). Sequenced sample: peripheral blood. The clonotype was recovered from a man aged 25-40 years with active or convalescent COVID-19. CDR3 region: CASSELGQGYEQYF. The CDR3 nucleotides are TGTGCCAGCAGTGAATTGGGACAAGGCTACGAGCAGTACTTC.